This TCR beta chain was obtained from a study of T cells expressing NK-cell markers. About the study: The TCR beta repertoires were obtained from sorted CD3+CD56+NKG2C+, CD3+CD56+NKG2C- and CD3+CD56-NKG2C+ T cells.

The CDR3 length is 16 residues. Germline loops: CDR1 KGHSH, CDR2 LQKENI. TCRdb re-called the 5' RACE reads, yielding one record per CDR3 amino acid sequence without DNA. The repertoire table contains a few hundred thousand distinct CDR3 sequences. This TCR came from a man aged 18-75 years in good health. The genes are TRBV18 and TRBJ2-5. Sequenced material: blood T cells: a sorted CD56 or NKG2C T cell subset, CD4+ or CD8+ T cells, or bulk PBMC T cells (not recorded which). The CDR3: CASSPPAGRKKETQYF.